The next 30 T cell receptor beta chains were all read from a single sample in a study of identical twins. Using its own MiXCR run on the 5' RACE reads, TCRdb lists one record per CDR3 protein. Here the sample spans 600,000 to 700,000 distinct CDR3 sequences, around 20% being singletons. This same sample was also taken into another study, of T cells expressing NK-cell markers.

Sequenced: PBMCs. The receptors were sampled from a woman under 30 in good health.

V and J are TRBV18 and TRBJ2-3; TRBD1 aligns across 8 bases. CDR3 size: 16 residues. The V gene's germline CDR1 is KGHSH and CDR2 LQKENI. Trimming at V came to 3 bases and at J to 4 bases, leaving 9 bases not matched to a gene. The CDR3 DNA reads TGTGCCAGCTCACCCAAGGACAGGGTAGAGGCAGATACGCAGTATTTT. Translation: CASSPKDRVEADTQYF.

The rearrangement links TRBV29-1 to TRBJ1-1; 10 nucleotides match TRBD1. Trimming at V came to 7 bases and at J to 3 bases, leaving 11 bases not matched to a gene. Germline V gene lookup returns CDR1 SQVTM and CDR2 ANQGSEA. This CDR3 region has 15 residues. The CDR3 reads CSAPYMGQGHTEAFF. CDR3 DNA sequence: TGCAGCGCCCCATATATGGGACAGGGGCACACTGAAGCTTTCTTT.

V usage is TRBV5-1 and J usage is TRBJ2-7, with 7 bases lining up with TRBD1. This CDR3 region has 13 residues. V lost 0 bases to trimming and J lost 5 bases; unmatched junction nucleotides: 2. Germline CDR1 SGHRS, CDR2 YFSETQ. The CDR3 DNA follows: TGCGCCAGCAGCTTGGACAGGGGCAACGAGCAGTACTTC. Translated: CASSLDRGNEQYF. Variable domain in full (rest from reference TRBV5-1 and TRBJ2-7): KAGVTQTPRYLIKTRGQQVTLSCSPISGHRSVSWYQQTPGQGLQFLFEYFSETQRNKGNFPGRFSGRQFSNSRSEMNVSTLELGDSALYLCASSLDRGNEQYFGPGTRLTVT.

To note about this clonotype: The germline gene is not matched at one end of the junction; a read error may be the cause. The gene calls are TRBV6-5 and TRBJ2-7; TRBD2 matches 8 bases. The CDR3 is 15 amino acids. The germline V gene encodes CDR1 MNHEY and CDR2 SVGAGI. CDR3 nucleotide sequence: TGTGCCAGCAGTGACTCAGCGGGAGCCTTCTACGAGCAGTACTTC. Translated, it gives CASSDSAGAFYEQYF.

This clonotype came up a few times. The CDR3 is CSASGLAVEQYF. DNA for the CDR3: TGCAGTGCTAGCGGACTAGCGGTCGAGCAGTACTTC. This chain links TRBV20-1 with TRBJ2-7; 10 bases are shared with TRBD2. With 3 bases clipped from V and 6 bases from J, the junction kept 2 bases outside the gene matches. There are 12 residues in the CDR3. Germline CDR1 is DFQATT and CDR2 is SNEGSKA (reference sequence).

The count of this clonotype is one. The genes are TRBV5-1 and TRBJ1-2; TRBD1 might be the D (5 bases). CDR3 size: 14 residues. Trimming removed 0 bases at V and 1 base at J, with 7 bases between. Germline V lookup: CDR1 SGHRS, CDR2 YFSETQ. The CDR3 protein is CASSLVGHNYGYTF. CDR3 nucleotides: TGCGCCAGCAGCTTGGTAGGACATAACTATGGCTACACCTTC.

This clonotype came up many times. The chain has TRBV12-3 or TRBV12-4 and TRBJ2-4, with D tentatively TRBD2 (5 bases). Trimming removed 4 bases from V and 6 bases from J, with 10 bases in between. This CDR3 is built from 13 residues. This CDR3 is CASSSDYGNIQYF. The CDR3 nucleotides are TGTGCCAGCAGTTCTGACTACGGAAACATTCAGTACTTC.

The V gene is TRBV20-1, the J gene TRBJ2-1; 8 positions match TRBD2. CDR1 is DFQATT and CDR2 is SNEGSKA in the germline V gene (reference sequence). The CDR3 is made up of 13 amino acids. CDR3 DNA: TGCAGCCCCTCCGGGACTAGGGATCGTGAGCAGTTCTTC. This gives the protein CSPSGTRDREQFF.

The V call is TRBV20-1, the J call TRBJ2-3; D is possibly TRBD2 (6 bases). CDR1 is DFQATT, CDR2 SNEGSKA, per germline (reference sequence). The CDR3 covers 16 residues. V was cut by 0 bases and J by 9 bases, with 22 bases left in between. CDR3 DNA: TGCAGTGCTAGAGATCCCTCTAAAGAAGCGGGTTCCACGCAGTATTTT. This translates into CSARDPSKEAGSTQYF.

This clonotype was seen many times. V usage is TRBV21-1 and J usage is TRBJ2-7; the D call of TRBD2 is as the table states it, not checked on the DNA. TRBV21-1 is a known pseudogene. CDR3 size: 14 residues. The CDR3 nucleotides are TGTGCCAGCAGCAAAGGCACAGTGGAGGGGGAGCAGTACTTC. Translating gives CASSKGTVEGEQYF.

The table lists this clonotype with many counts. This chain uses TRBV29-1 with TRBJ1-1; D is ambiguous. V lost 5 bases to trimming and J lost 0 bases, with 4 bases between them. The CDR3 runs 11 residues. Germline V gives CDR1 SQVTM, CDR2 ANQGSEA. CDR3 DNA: TGCAGCGTTCCCATGAACACTGAAGCTTTCTTT. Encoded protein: CSVPMNTEAFF.

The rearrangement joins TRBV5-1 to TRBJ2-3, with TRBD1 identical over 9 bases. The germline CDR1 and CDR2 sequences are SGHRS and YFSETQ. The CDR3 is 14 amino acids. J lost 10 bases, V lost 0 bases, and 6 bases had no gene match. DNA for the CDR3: TGCGCCAGCAGCTTGGGCACAGGGGGCAGCTCGCAGTATTTT. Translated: CASSLGTGGSSQYF.

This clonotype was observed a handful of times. The CDR3 DNA is TGTGCCAGCACCTCGCCAGGGGCCGGGACGCCGGCGAAGGATGAGCAGTTCTTC. Its protein is CASTSPGAGTPAKDEQFF. The chain is built from TRBV27 and TRBJ2-1, with D possibly TRBD1 on 6 matching bases. The germline V gene encodes CDR1 MNHEY and CDR2 SMNVEV (reference sequence). The CDR3 length is 18 residues. The V gene lost 7 bases and the J gene lost 8 bases, with 30 bases spanning the gap.

As DNA, the CDR3 is TGTGCCAGCAGAGACAACTACGAGCAGTACTTC. Translated: CASRDNYEQYF. V is TRBV25-1 and J is TRBJ2-7; no clear D gene. The ends were cut back, 6 bases at V and 3 bases at J, with 6 bases in the middle. CDR3 length equals 11 residues. Germline V CDR1 and CDR2: MGHDK, SYGVNS.

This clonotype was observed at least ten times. CDR3 bases: TGTGCCAGCAGCCCAGGGGCTGGGGTTAGCACTGAAGCTTTCTTT. It yields the protein CASSPGAGVSTEAFF. The chain joins TRBV11-2 to TRBJ1-1; tentatively, D is TRBD1 (6 bases). V lost 5 bases and J 4 bases, leaving 17 bases between the germline ends. The CDR3 loop spans 15 amino acids. Germline CDR1 reads SGHAT; CDR2 reads FQNNGV.

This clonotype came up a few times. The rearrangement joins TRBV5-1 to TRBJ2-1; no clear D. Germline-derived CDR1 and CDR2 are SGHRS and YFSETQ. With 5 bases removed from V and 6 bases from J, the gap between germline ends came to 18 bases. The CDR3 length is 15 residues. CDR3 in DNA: TGCGCCAGCAGGCGGTCGTGGGGAAATTTCAATGAGCAGTTCTTC. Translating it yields CASRRSWGNFNEQFF.

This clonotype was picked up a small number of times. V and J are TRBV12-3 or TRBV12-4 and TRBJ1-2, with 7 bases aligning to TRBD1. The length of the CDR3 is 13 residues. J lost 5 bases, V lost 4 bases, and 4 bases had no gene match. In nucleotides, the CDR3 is TGTGCCAGCAGTTCCCCGGGACAGTATGGCTACACCTTC. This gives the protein CASSSPGQYGYTF.

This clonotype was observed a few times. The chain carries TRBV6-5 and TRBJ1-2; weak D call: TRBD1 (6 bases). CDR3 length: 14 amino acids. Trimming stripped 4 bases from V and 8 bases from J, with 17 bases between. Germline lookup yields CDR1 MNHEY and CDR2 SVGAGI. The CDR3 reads CASSSQGWFDGYTF. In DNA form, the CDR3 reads TGTGCCAGCAGTTCTCAGGGGTGGTTTGACGGCTACACCTTC.

CDR3 bases: TGTGCCAGCAGCCAGGTGGCTAGAGCGCTCCCCACTAGGGAGCAGTTCTTC. Its translation is CASSQVARALPTREQFF. The genes are TRBV3-1 and TRBJ2-1; possibly TRBD2 for D (5 bases). V was clipped by 3 bases and J by 10 bases, with 25 bases between them. Germline-derived CDR1 and CDR2 are LGHDT and YNNKEL (reference sequence). This CDR3 spans 17 amino acids.

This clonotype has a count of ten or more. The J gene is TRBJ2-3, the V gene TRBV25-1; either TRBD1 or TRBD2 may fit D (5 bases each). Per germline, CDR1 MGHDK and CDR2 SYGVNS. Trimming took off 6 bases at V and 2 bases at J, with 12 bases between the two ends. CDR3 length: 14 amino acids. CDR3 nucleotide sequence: TGTGCCAGCAGCGGGGACGGAGCCACAGATACGCAGTATTTT. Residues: CASSGDGATDTQYF. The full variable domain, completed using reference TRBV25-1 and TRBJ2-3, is EADIYQTPRYLVIGTGKKITLECSQTMGHDKMYWYQQDPGMELHLIHYSYGVNSTEKGDLSSESTVSRIRTEHFPLTLESARPSHTSQYLCASSGDGATDTQYFGPGTRLTVL.

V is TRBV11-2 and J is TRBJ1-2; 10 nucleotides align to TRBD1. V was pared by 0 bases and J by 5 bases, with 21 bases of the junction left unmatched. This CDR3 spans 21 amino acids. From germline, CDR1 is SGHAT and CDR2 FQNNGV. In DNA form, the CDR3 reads TGTGCCAGCAGCTTAGATCCACTGACAGGGGGCAACACCACCCTCAATTATGGCTACACCTTC. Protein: CASSLDPLTGGNTTLNYGYTF.

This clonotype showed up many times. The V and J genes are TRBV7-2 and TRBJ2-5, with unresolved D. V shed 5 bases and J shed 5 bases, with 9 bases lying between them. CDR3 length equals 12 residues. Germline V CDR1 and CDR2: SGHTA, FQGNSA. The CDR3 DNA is TGTGCCAGCAGCCCAAATGTGGAGACCCAGTACTTC. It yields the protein CASSPNVETQYF.

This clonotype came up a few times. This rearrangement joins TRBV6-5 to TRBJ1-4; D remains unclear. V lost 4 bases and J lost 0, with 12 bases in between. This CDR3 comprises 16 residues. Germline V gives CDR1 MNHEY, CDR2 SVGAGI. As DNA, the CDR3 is TGTGCCAGCAGTTCCCCGACCGGACCAACTAATGAAAAACTGTTTTTT. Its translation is CASSSPTGPTNEKLFF.

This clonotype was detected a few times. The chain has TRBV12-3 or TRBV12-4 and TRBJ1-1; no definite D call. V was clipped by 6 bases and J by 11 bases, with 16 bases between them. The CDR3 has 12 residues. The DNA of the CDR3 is TGTGCCAGCAGCCTCACACAAATTGGGGCTTTCTTT. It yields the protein CASSLTQIGAFF.

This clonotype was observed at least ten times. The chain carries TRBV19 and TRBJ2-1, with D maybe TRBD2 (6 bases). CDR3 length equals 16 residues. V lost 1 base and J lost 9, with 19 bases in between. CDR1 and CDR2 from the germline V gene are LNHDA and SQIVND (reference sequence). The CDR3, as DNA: TGTGCCAGTAGTATAGTCCGGGGGTCGGGGTTCAGTGAGCAGTTCTTC. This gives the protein CASSIVRGSGFSEQFF.

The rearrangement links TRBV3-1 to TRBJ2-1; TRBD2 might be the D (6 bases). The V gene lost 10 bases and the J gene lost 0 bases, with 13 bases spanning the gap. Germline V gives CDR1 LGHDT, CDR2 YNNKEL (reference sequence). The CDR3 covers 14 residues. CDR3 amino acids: CATRDLSSYNEQFF. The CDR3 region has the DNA TGTGCCACCCGGGACTTGAGCTCCTACAATGAGCAGTTCTTC.

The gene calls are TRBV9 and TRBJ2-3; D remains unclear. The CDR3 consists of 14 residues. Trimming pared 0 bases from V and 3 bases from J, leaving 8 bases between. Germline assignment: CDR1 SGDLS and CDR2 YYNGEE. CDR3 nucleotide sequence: TGTGCCAGCAGCGTAGATGACGTAACAGATACGCAGTATTTT. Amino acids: CASSVDDVTDTQYF.

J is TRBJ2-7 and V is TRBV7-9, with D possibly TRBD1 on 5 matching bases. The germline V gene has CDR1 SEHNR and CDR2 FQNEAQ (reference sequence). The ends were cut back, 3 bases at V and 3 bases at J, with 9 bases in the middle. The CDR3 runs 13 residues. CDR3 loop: CASSFPRDYEQYF. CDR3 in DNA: TGTGCCAGCAGCTTTCCCAGGGACTACGAGCAGTACTTC. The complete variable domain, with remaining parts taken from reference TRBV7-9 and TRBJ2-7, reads DTGVSQNPRHKITKRGQNVTFRCDPISEHNRLYWYRQTLGQGPEFLTYFQNEAQLEKSRLLSDRFSAERPKGSFSTLEIQRTEQGDSAMYLCASSFPRDYEQYFGPGTRLTVT.

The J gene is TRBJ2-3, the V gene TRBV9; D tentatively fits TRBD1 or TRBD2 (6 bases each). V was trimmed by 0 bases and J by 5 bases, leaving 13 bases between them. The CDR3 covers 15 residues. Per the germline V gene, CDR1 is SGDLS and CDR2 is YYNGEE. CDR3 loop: CASSVEGGPGDTQYF. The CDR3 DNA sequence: TGTGCCAGCAGCGTAGAGGGGGGCCCCGGAGATACGCAGTATTTT.

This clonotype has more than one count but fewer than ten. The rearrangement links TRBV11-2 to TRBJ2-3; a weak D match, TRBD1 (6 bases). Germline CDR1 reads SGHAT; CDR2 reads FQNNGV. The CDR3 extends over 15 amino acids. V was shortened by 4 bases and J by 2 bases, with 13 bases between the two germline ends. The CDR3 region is CASSSLGGLTDTQYF. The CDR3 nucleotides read TGTGCCAGCAGCTCCCTTGGGGGCCTCACAGATACGCAGTATTTT.